The entry below gives a single T cell receptor (beta chain) sequence along with its context. Researchers drew blood RNA from unsorted whole blood and extracted germline DNA as well. The data originate from a study of tumor-infiltrating lymphocytes in primary liver carcinoma. Whole-study context: Tumor staging was T1-T3 N0M0; sizes spanned about 4 to 11 cm across.

Germline V gene data show CDR1 as SGHAT and CDR2 as FQNNGV. V gave up 5 bases and J gave up 1 base; unmatched junction bases: 5. The CDR3 is 16 residues long. TCR beta cDNA was made from 450 to 550 ng total RNA with a constant-region primer. Three nested multiplex PCR rounds of slightly modified ARM-PCR generated TCR beta libraries. A C-beta reverse primer and TRBV1-TRBV30 forward primers served in each of the first two PCR rounds, at 10 cycles apiece. MiXCR, run by TCRdb on the multiplex PCR reads, gives a single entry per CDR3 protein. The table lists approximately 330,000 distinct CDR3 sequences, almost 65% of them singletons, with 6.5% in the top ten.

This TCR was sampled from a man aged 35-49 years with primary liver carcinoma and hepatitis B virus infection. Material for sequencing was peripheral blood. The rearrangement uses TRBV11-2 and TRBJ2-3; TRBD2 matches at 11 bases. The CDR3 region has the DNA TGTGCCAGCAGCGGGACTAGCGGACCTGGCACAGATACGCAGTATTTT. Its protein is CASSGTSGPGTDTQYF.